The 23 T cell receptor beta chains below were found in one sample sequenced in a study of beta chain features in type 1 diabetes. Study results and limitations: The study found moderately but significantly shorter TCRB CDR3s in all four CD4+ subsets of Type 1 diabetes patients.

Their specific antigens are unknown. Expressed TCRB transcripts got sequenced, as all isolated RNA was reverse transcribed. Measured with immunoSEQ multiplex PCR; TCRdb has only the in-frame clones, and not every one. The sample gives some 350,000 clones, approximately 15% of which show up once; 0.013% to 0.015% is in the top ten. Sample: naive CD4+ T cells from blood. These receptors originate from a woman aged 18-35 years with type 1 diabetes.

In this sample, this clone turned up a few times. In DNA form, the CDR3 reads TGCAGCGTTGAAGATGGCGCTACGACAGGGGTCGGCTACACCTTC. The encoded protein is CSVEDGATTGVGYTF. The V and J genes are TRBV29-1 and TRBJ1-2; the match to TRBD1 covers 8 bases. The CDR3 spans 15 residues. The germline gives CDR1 SQVTM, CDR2 ANQGSEA. The V gene end was trimmed by 0 bases and the J gene end by 8 bases; junction bases not matched to a gene: 11.

This clone was observed many times. The chain employs TRBV18 and TRBJ1-1; no clear D gene. Germline V CDR1 and CDR2: KGHSH, LQKENI. This CDR3 has 14 amino acids. V was cut by 1 base and J by 1 base, with 7 bases left in between. The CDR3: CASSPLQTNTEAFF. CDR3 in DNA: TGTGCCAGCTCACCACTACAGACGAACACTGAAGCTTTCTTT.

This rearrangement joins TRBV7-9 to TRBJ2-4; maybe TRBD2 (5 bases). The CDR3 has 14 amino acids. The V gene's germline CDR1 is SEHNR and CDR2 FQNEAQ (reference sequence). V lost 1 base to trimming and J lost 9 bases, with 13 bases between them. The CDR3 spells CASSLEASYAIQYF. The CDR3 DNA is TGTGCCAGCAGCTTAGAGGCTAGCTATGCCATTCAGTACTTC.

The rearrangement links TRBV18 to TRBJ2-7; D may be TRBD2 (6 bases). CDR3 length: 13 residues. With 4 bases removed from V and 5 bases from J, the gap between germline ends came to 12 bases. Germline V CDR1 and CDR2: KGHSH, LQKENI. The CDR3 DNA reads TGTGCCAGCTCACTCGTATGGGGGGACGAGCAGTACTTC. Translation: CASSLVWGDEQYF.

The V and J genes are TRBV29-1 and TRBJ2-7; D is possibly TRBD2 (6 bases). The CDR3 contains 14 residues. Germline-derived CDR1 and CDR2 are SQVTM and ANQGSEA. V shed 4 bases and J shed 1 base, with 14 bases lying between them. CDR3 bases: TGCAGCGTTGTCCTGGGGCGGGGATCCTACGAGCAGTACTTC. Translation: CSVVLGRGSYEQYF.

A few counts support this clone. This chain's CDR3 is CASSREYNEQFF. In DNA form, the CDR3 reads TGTGCCAGCAGTCGGGAGTACAATGAGCAGTTCTTC. The chain links TRBV28 to TRBJ2-1; possible D gene TRBD2, 6 bases. With 5 bases removed from V and 4 bases from J, the gap between germline ends came to 6 bases. CDR3 size: 12 residues. Per germline, CDR1 MDHEN and CDR2 SYDVKM.

This clone was seen a handful of times. The chain joins TRBV2 to TRBJ1-2, with D possibly matching TRBD1 (5 bases). There are 14 residues in the CDR3. V was clipped by 7 bases and J by 2 bases, with 14 bases between them. Germline values: CDR1 SNHLY, CDR2 FYNNEI. The CDR3 spells CASTGTATNYGYTF. CDR3 bases: TGTGCCAGCACTGGGACTGCAACCAACTATGGCTACACCTTC.

There are a few counts of this clone. V and J are TRBV7-2 and TRBJ1-2; perhaps TRBD1 as D (5 bases). Germline CDR1 reads SGHTA; CDR2 reads FQGNSA. The CDR3 has 15 residues. Between the trimmed V and J ends, which lost 6 bases and 8 bases, there was a span of 22 bases. The CDR3 DNA reads TGTGCCAGCAGTCAGATGCCTGGGGCAGGGCACGGCTACACCTTC. Translation gives CASSQMPGAGHGYTF.

The rearrangement links TRBV19 to TRBJ2-1, with D possibly TRBD1 on 6 matching bases. The V gene lost 6 bases and the J gene lost 2 bases, with 8 bases spanning the gap. CDR3 length equals 13 residues. Germline-derived CDR1 and CDR2 are LNHDA and SQIVND (reference sequence). The CDR3 region is CASRTGAYNEQFF. Written as DNA, the CDR3 is TGTGCCAGTAGGACAGGAGCCTACAATGAGCAGTTCTTC.

The genes are TRBV11-2 and TRBJ2-2; perhaps TRBD1 as D (6 bases). From germline, CDR1 is SGHAT and CDR2 FQNNGV. The CDR3 is made up of 14 amino acids. V gave up 5 bases and J gave up 5 bases, with 12 bases separating them. Here the CDR3 reads CASSTYRETGELFF. CDR3 in DNA: TGTGCCAGCAGCACCTACAGGGAAACCGGGGAGCTGTTTTTT.

As to this clone: One base away lies a much larger clone, so this may be a sequencing read error. The rearrangement joins TRBV4-3 to TRBJ2-3, with TRBD1 as a possible D gene (5 bases). The V and J ends lost 4 bases and 2 bases respectively, with 10 bases between them. Germline loops: CDR1 LGHNA, CDR2 YSLEER. This CDR3 comprises 14 residues. Here the CDR3 DNA reads TGCGCCAGCAGCCTCGGACACGACACAGATACGCAGTATTTT. Translating gives CASSLGHDTDTQYF.

The sample holds a few counts of this clone. The V and J genes are TRBV30 and TRBJ2-3; D remains unclear. V lost 3 bases to trimming and J lost 0 bases, with 10 bases between them. The germline V gene has CDR1 GTSNPN and CDR2 SVGIG (reference sequence). The CDR3 sequence is 14 residues long. As DNA, the CDR3 is TGTGCCTGGAGCGTCGCCAGGAGCACAGATACGCAGTATTTT. Translation gives CAWSVARSTDTQYF. Looking up the rest from reference TRBV30 and TRBJ2-3 gives the full variable domain: SQTIHQWPATLVQPVGSPLSLECTVEGTSNPNLYWYRQAAGRGLQLLFYSVGIGQISSEVPQNLSASRPQDRQFILSSKKLLLSDSGFYLCAWSVARSTDTQYFGPGTRLTVL.

This clone showed up just a few times. The chain uses TRBV7-9 and TRBJ2-7, with TRBD2 identical over 8 bases. The CDR3 is made up of 15 amino acids. V dropped 3 bases and J dropped 2; count of bases not matched to a gene: 6. Germline V gene sequence: CDR1 SEHNR, CDR2 FQNEAQ (reference sequence). Here the CDR3 DNA reads TGTGCCAGCAGCTTTGGACGGGAGGGCCCCTACGAGCAGTACGTC. Translating gives CASSFGREGPYEQYV.

A few counts support this clone. V gene TRBV2 combines with J gene TRBJ2-1; 8 nucleotides align to TRBD2. Germline V gives CDR1 SNHLY, CDR2 FYNNEI. V shed 3 bases, J shed 14 bases, and the junction held 6 bases outside the gene matches. The CDR3 spans 12 residues. CDR3: CASSETSALEFF. DNA for the CDR3: TGTGCCAGCAGTGAGACTAGCGCCTTAGAGTTCTTC.

This sequence joins TRBV25-1 and TRBJ2-7; 7 nucleotides line up with TRBD2. Germline V lookup: CDR1 MGHDK, CDR2 SYGVNS. The CDR3 covers 17 residues. Trimming at V came to 3 bases and at J to 4 bases, leaving 15 bases not matched to a gene. CDR3 DNA: TGTGCCAGCAGTGAGGAACCGGGACTAATCTCTCAATACGAGCAGTACGTC. Translated: CASSEEPGLISQYEQYV.

This clone is a singleton in its sample. The V and J genes are TRBV5-1 and TRBJ2-1, with TRBD2 identical over 12 bases. J gave up 7 bases and V 4 bases, and 3 bases lay outside the gene matches. The V gene's germline CDR1 is SGHRS and CDR2 YFSETQ. The CDR3 contains 14 residues. The CDR3 spells CASSHGTSGNEQFF. CDR3 sequence (DNA): TGCGCCAGCAGCCACGGGACTAGCGGGAATGAGCAGTTCTTC. The full variable domain, its missing parts supplied by reference TRBV5-1 and TRBJ2-1, is KAGVTQTPRYLIKTRGQQVTLSCSPISGHRSVSWYQQTPGQGLQFLFEYFSETQRNKGNFPGRFSGRQFSNSRSEMNVSTLELGDSALYLCASSHGTSGNEQFFGPGTRLTVL.

This chain connects TRBV7-2 to TRBJ2-3; the match to TRBD1 covers 11 bases. The germline V gene has CDR1 SGHTA and CDR2 FQGNSA. This CDR3 region has 15 residues. With 4 bases clipped from V and 6 bases from J, the junction kept 6 bases outside the gene matches. The CDR3 sequence: CASSSAGTGGDTQYF. The DNA of the CDR3 is TGTGCCAGCAGCTCAGCCGGGACAGGGGGGGATACGCAGTATTTT.

The V call is TRBV6-6, the J call TRBJ1-1; D is ambiguous. From germline, CDR1 is MNHNY and CDR2 SVGAGI (reference sequence). V gave up 4 bases and J gave up 13 bases, with 16 bases separating them. The CDR3 runs to 12 residues. The CDR3 here is CASSSAGPWGFF. CDR3 nucleotides: TGTGCCAGCAGTTCCGCGGGTCCCTGGGGTTTCTTT.

This chain links TRBV7-2 with TRBJ1-1, with D hard to call. V gave up 0 bases and J gave up 5 bases, with 4 bases separating them. The length of the CDR3 is 12 residues. Germline lookup yields CDR1 SGHTA and CDR2 FQGNSA. DNA of the CDR3: TGTGCCAGCAGCTTAGCCGGGACTGAAGCTTTCTTT. Encoded protein: CASSLAGTEAFF.

This clone was counted a few times. J is TRBJ1-1 and V is TRBV28, with D possibly being TRBD1 (5 bases). The germline V and J ends were trimmed by 8 bases and 3 bases, with 10 bases remaining between them. The CDR3 totals 12 residues. In germline, CDR1 is MDHEN, CDR2 SYDVKM. The CDR3 sequence: CASPRQHTEAFF. The CDR3 bases are TGTGCCAGCCCCCGACAGCACACTGAAGCTTTCTTT.

V is TRBV29-1 and J is TRBJ2-5; perhaps TRBD1 as D (7 bases). V was trimmed by 3 bases and J by 4 bases, leaving 21 bases between them. This CDR3 has 16 amino acids. CDR1 and CDR2 (germline): SQVTM, ANQGSEA. The CDR3 here is CSVEELRQGLGETQYF. In DNA, the CDR3 is TGCAGCGTTGAGGAGCTGCGACAGGGACTGGGAGAGACCCAGTACTTC.

This clone has a handful of counts. The chain combines TRBV28 with TRBJ2-1; tentative D call: TRBD1 (6 bases). V was cut by 3 bases and J by 9 bases, with 9 bases left in between. Germline values: CDR1 MDHEN, CDR2 SYDVKM. The CDR3 totals 12 residues. This CDR3 reads CASSLLRGEQFF. Here the CDR3 DNA reads TGTGCCAGCAGTTTGCTCAGGGGTGAGCAGTTCTTC.

This chain connects TRBV18 to TRBJ2-2, with D maybe TRBD1 (5 bases). Looked up from germline, CDR1 is KGHSH and CDR2 is LQKENI. The CDR3 extends over 14 amino acids. The ends were cut back, 3 bases at V and 4 bases at J, with 9 bases in the middle. CDR3 coding DNA: TGTGCCAGCTCACCGGGGCAAATCACCGGGGAGCTGTTTTTT. Protein product: CASSPGQITGELFF.